This TCR beta chain was found in a study of T cell responses to AZD1222 COVID-19 vaccine (dated by TCRdb to 2020 to 2023). Notes on the research overall: TCR sequencing covered 233 trial participants: 200 to 210 given two doses of AZD1222 and 26 given two doses of MenACWY control vaccine. Trial participants were enrolled by age into subgroups of 18-55, 56-69 and 70-plus years, and about 150, 27 and 61 TCR-sequenced participants, respectively, were included in these subgroups. Points the paper makes about the study in general: Reportedly, almost half of the unique spike-specific TCRs recognized epitopes lying outside the regions that are mutated in the B.1.351 and B.1.1.7 variants. Participants were mostly white British, with more females than males. The authors suggested clonal diversity may have been underestimated. Conclusions about previously exposed vaccinees are limited, since just five to seven AZD1222 recipients were seropositive for SARS-CoV-2 at baseline. Because no day 14 peak-response samples were available, repertoires were characterized only after the peak T cell response. The 56-69-year group was small, and its depth increase did not reach significance, likely because of low power. Vaccine-associated CD4 TCRs spanned the whole spike protein, with dominant responses in regions 160-218 and 743-854. Spike-specific TCR breadth and depth rose significantly after two AZD1222 doses compared with day 0 and with MenACWY recipients.

This specimen's time point label, per the study, means: about 28 days (+/-7) after the second vaccine dose. AZD1222 recipients given second doses at about 4 weeks or at about 12 weeks were pooled, since spike-specific TCR depth and breadth were not found to differ between the two schedules. Samples from vaccinated people were obtained from the UK trials COV001 and COV002, which included a single-blind randomized controlled phase 2/3 trial of AZD1222 (ChAdOx1 nCoV-19) in healthy adults. For TCRbeta chain sequencing, PBMC samples from trial participants were taken at day 0 and at day 28 after the second dose. The V and J ends are trimmed by 2 bases and 4 bases, leaving 14 bases between them. The CDR3 sequence holds 15 residues, the cysteine and phenylalanine included. Only CDR3 DNA remains: 45 bases, in frame from the first base. Based on the germline V gene, the CDR1 and CDR2 sequences are MNHNS and SASEGT.

The CDR3 regions of human TCRbeta chains were analyzed by immunosequencing. The authors' pipeline ran thus. Repertoire TCRs were checked for matches against a reference library of SARS-CoV-2-specific TCRs that had been generated using the MIRA antigen-specificity platform. Breadth was defined as the fraction of unique TCRs that were SARS-CoV-2-associated. Depth was defined as the fraction of total T cells that were SARS-CoV-2-associated. Each spike-specific TCR was assigned to its reactive spike region and to a CD4 or CD8 class using the MIRA data. Log10-transformed breadth and depth values were compared by one-way ANOVA with Sidak's multiple comparisons tests. The table comes from immuneACCESS by way of TCRdb, which keeps in-frame sequences with V and J called. Part of the clones is missing from these tables; in studies checked, under half for an unresolved V gene and the rest for unknown reasons. The DNA was the basis for D and trimming; V, J and clone size are from that table. The sample table shows about 90,000 clones, and roughly 85% are seen once. The ten top clones hold 4.5% of the sample.

As for this clone: There is no known antigen for this receptor. One base away there is no much larger clone; base qualities are not given.

The sequence links TRBV6-1 to TRBJ1-1, with the D segment identity uncertain. The source was peripheral blood, collected 28 days after the second AZD1222 dose. This sequence originates from an adult who received the AZD1222 COVID-19 vaccine. This receptor carries the CDR3 CASSEWGGSGTEAFF. The nucleotide sequence is TGTGCCAGCAGTGAATGGGGAGGGAGTGGCACTGAAGCTTTCTTT.